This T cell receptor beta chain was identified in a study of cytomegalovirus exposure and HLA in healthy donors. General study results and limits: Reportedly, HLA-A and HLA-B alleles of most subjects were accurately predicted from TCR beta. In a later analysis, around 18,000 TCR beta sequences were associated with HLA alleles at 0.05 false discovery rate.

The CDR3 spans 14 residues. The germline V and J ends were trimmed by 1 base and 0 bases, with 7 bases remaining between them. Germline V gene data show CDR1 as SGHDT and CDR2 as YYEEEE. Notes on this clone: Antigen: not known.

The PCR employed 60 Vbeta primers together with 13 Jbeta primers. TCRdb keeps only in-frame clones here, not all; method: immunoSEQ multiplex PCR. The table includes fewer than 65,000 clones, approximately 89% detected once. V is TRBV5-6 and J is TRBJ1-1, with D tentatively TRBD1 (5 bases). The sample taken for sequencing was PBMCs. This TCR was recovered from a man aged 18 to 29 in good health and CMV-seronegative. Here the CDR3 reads CASSLKGMNTEAFF. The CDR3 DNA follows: TGTGCCAGCAGCTTGAAGGGGATGAACACTGAAGCTTTCTTT.